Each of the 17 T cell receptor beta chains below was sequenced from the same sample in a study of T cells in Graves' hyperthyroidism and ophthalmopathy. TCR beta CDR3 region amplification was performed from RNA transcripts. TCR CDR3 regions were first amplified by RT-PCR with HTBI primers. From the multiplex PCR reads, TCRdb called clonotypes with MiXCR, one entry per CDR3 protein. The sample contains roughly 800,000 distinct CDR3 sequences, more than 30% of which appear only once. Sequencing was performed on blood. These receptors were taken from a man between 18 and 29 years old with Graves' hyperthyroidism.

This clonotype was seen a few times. The chain's CDR3 is CASSYSGQDEAFF. The CDR3 nucleotides are TGTGCCAGCAGTTACTCGGGACAGGATGAAGCTTTCTTT. The chain is built from TRBV6-5 and TRBJ1-1, with 8 nucleotides matching TRBD1. The J segment lost 7 bases and the V segment lost 0 bases, leaving 1 base of the junction unmatched. Germline CDR1 and CDR2: MNHEY and SVGAGI. The CDR3 consists of 13 residues.

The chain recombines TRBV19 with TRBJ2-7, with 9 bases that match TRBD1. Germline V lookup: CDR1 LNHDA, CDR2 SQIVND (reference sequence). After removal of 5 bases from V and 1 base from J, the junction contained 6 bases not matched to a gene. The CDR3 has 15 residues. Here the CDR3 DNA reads TGTGCCAGTAGTCGGGACGGGACAGGGTCCTACGAGCAGTACTTC. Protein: CASSRDGTGSYEQYF.

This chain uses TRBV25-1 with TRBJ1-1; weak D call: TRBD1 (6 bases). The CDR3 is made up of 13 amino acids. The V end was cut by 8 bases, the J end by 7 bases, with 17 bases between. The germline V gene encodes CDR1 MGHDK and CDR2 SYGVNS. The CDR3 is CASVDLGAGEAFF. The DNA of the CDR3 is TGTGCCAGCGTAGATCTGGGGGCGGGTGAAGCTTTCTTT.

This CDR3 reads CASSLGGRLKTQYF. CDR3 DNA sequence: TGTGCCAGCAGCTTAGGCGGGAGGTTAAAGACCCAGTACTTC. The gene calls are TRBV7-8 and TRBJ2-5; TRBD2 agrees at 8 bases. V shed 1 base and J 6 bases; nucleotides not matched to a gene: 4. Germline CDR1 and CDR2: SGHVS and FQNEAQ. CDR3 size: 14 residues.

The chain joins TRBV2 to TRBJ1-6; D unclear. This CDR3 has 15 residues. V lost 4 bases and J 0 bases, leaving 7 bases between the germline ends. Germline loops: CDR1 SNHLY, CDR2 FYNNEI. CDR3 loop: CASSGADSYNSPLHF. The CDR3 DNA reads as TGTGCCAGCAGTGGGGCGGACTCCTATAATTCACCCCTCCACTTT.

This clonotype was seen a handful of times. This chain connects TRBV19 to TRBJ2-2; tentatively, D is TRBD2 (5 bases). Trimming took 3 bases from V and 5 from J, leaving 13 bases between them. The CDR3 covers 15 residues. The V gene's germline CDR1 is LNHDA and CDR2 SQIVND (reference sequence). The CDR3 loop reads CASSIGGGRTGELFF. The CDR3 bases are TGTGCCAGTAGTATCGGTGGAGGAAGAACCGGGGAGCTGTTTTTT.

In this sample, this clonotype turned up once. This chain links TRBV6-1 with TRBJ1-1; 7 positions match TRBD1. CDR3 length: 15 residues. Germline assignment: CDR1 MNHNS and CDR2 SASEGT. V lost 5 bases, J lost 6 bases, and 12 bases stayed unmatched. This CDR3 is CASSSALTGRPEAFF. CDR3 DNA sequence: TGTGCCAGCAGTTCCGCTCTGACAGGGAGGCCTGAAGCTTTCTTT.

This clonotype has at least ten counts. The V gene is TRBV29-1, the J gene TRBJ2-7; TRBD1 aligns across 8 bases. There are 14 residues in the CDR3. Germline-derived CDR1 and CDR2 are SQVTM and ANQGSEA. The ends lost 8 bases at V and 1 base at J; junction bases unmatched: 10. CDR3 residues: CSIPARQGSYEQYF. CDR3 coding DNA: TGCAGCATCCCCGCCAGACAGGGGTCCTACGAGCAGTACTTC.

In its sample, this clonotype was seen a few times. CDR3 residues: CASSFSIEQYF. The CDR3 coding sequence is TGTGCCAGCAGCTTCTCCATCGAGCAGTACTTC. The chain uses TRBV7-2 and TRBJ2-7; no reliable D call. The CDR3 totals 11 residues. The V end was cut by 3 bases, the J end by 6 bases, with 6 bases between. The V gene's germline CDR1 is SGHTA and CDR2 FQGNSA.

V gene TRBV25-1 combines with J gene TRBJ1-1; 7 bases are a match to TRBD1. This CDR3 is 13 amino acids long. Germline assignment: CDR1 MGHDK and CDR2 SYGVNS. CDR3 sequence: CARDQTGHTEAFF. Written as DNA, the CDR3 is TGTGCTAGAGATCAGACAGGGCACACTGAAGCTTTCTTT.

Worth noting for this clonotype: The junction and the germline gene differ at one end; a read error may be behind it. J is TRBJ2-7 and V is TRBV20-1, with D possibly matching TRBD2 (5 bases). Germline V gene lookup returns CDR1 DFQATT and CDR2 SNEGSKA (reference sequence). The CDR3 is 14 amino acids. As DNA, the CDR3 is TGCAGTGCTCTAGCTACTACTCACCGCTACGGGCAGTACTTC. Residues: CSALATTHRYGQYF.

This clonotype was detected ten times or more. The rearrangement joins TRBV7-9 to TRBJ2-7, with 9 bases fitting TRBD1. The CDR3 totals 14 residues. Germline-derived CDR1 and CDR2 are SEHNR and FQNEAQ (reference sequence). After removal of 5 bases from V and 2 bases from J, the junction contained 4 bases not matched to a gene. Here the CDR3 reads CASSGGQGTYEQYF. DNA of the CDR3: TGTGCCAGCAGCGGCGGACAGGGGACCTACGAGCAGTACTTC.

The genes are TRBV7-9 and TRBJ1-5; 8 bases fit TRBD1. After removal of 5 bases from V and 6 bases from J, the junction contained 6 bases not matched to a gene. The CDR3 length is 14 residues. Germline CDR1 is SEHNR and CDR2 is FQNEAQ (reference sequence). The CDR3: CASSPETGGQPQHF. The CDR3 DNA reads TGTGCCAGCAGCCCAGAAACAGGGGGTCAGCCCCAGCATTTT.

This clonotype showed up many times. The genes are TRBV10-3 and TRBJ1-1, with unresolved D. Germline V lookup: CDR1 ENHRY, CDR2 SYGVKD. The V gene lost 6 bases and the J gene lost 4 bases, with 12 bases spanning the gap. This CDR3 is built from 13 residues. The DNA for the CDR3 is TGTGCCATCAGGGGCGGGCTAGGCACTGAAGCTTTCTTT. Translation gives CAIRGGLGTEAFF.

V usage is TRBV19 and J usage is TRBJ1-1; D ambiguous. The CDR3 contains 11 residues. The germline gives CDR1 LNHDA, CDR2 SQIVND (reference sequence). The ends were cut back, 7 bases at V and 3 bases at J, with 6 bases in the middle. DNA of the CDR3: TGTGCCAGTACCACCGACACTGAAGCTTTCTTT. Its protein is CASTTDTEAFF.

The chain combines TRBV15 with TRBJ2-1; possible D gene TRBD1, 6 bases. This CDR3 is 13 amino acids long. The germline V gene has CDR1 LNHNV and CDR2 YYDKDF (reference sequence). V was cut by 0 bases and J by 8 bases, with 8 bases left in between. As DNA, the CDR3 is TGTGCCACCAGCAGAGATGGGACATATGAGCAGTTCTTC. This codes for CATSRDGTYEQFF.

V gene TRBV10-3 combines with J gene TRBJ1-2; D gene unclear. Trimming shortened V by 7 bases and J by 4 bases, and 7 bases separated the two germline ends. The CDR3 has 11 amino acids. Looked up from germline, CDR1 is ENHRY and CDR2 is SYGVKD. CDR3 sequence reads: CAIIGIYGYTF. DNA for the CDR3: TGTGCCATCATTGGAATCTATGGCTACACCTTC.